Presented here are 14 T cell receptor beta chains from one specimen sequenced in a study of CD8 T cells in Susac syndrome. RNA was extracted with the RNeasy kit, and a quantity of roughly 0.45 to 1 ug was reverse transcribed using random hexamers. TCRdb re-called the immunoSEQ multiplex PCR reads through MiXCR, storing one row per CDR3 protein. The sample holds about 180,000 distinct CDR3 sequences, just under 95% seen once. Sequences were obtained from CD4+ T cells from PBMCs. The receptor set was obtained from a human donor with Susac syndrome.

This chain connects TRBV20-1 to TRBJ2-7; TRBD2 might be the D (6 bases). The CDR3 length is 14 residues. The germline V and J ends were trimmed by 4 bases and 4 bases, with 17 bases remaining between them. From germline, CDR1 is DFQATT and CDR2 SNEGSKA (reference sequence). Here the CDR3 DNA reads TGCAGTGCTACTGACCCCGGCGGGGTATACGAGCAGTACTTC. This codes for CSATDPGGVYEQYF.

The rearrangement links TRBV7-8 to TRBJ2-7; 7 positions agree with TRBD2. In germline, CDR1 is SGHVS, CDR2 FQNEAQ. This CDR3 has 16 amino acids. J was trimmed by 4 bases and V by 2 bases; bases with no gene match: 11. CDR3 amino acids: CASSLLTGRHLYEQYF. CDR3 nucleotide sequence: TGTGCCAGCAGCTTATTGACCGGGAGGCATTTATACGAGCAGTACTTC.

This clonotype was recorded once. The chain couples TRBV5-1 to TRBJ1-2; TRBD1 might be the D (5 bases). The V gene's germline CDR1 is SGHRS and CDR2 YFSETQ. The length of the CDR3 is 15 residues. V was trimmed by 1 base and J by 5 bases, leaving 15 bases between them. The CDR3 DNA sequence: TGCGCCAGCAGCTTGACCGGGCAGGGATTATATGGCTACACCTTC. It specifies CASSLTGQGLYGYTF. Looking up the rest from reference TRBV5-1 and TRBJ1-2 gives the full variable domain: KAGVTQTPRYLIKTRGQQVTLSCSPISGHRSVSWYQQTPGQGLQFLFEYFSETQRNKGNFPGRFSGRQFSNSRSEMNVSTLELGDSALYLCASSLTGQGLYGYTFGSGTRLTVV.

This clonotype was seen only once. This rearrangement joins TRBV6-2 or TRBV6-3 to TRBJ2-1; TRBD1 aligns across 8 bases. The CDR3 consists of 14 residues. The trim removed 2 bases at V and 6 bases at J, leaving 3 bases unmatched. Germline loops: CDR1 MNHEY, CDR2 SVGEGT. CDR3 amino acids: CASSYLTGGNEQFF. The CDR3 DNA sequence: TGTGCCAGCAGTTACCTCACAGGGGGCAATGAGCAGTTCTTC.

The V call is TRBV28, the J call TRBJ2-5; 12 bases map to TRBD1. Trimming cost V 3 bases and J 5 bases; bases outside gene matches: 4. This CDR3 region has 15 residues. Germline V gene lookup returns CDR1 MDHEN and CDR2 SYDVKM. The CDR3 DNA sequence: TGTGCCAGCAGTTTTGGGACAGGGGGCCCGGAGACCCAGTACTTC. It specifies CASSFGTGGPETQYF. Supplemented by reference TRBV28 and TRBJ2-5, the full variable domain reads DVKVTQSSRYLVKRTGEKVFLECVQDMDHENMFWYRQDPGLGLRLIYFSYDVKMKEKGDIPEGYSVSREKKERFSLILESASTNQTSMYLCASSFGTGGPETQYFGPGTRLLVL.

V is TRBV20-1 and J is TRBJ2-2; a possible D gene is TRBD2 (7 bases). Germline CDR1 DFQATT, CDR2 SNEGSKA (reference sequence). The germline V and J ends were trimmed by 0 bases and 0 bases, with 17 bases remaining between them. This CDR3 region has 18 residues. DNA for the CDR3: TGCAGTGCTAGAGATCCTGGGGGGGCAACCGCGAACACCGGGGAGCTGTTTTTT. Protein product: CSARDPGGATANTGELFF.

This clonotype was found once. The chain is built from TRBV6-2 or TRBV6-3 and TRBJ2-2; D may match TRBD1 or TRBD2 (5 bases each). The V gene lost 6 bases and the J gene lost 4 bases, with 12 bases spanning the gap. The CDR3 contains 14 residues. The germline V gene has CDR1 MNHEY and CDR2 SVGEGT. This CDR3 is CASRQELVTGELFF. CDR3 DNA sequence: TGTGCCAGCAGACAGGAACTAGTCACCGGGGAGCTGTTTTTT.

V gene TRBV3-1 combines with J gene TRBJ2-7; 11 bases are a match to TRBD1. The germline CDR1 and CDR2 sequences are LGHDT and YNNKEL (reference sequence). Losses at the gene ends were 4 bases for V and 6 bases for J; bases not matched to a gene: 5. The length of the CDR3 is 14 residues. The CDR3 protein is CASSLGQGGLEQYF. DNA for the CDR3: TGTGCCAGCAGCCTGGGACAGGGGGGTCTCGAGCAGTACTTC.

The chain couples TRBV15 to TRBJ2-1, with D maybe TRBD2 (5 bases). V gave up 0 bases and J gave up 0 bases, with 12 bases separating them. The CDR3 has 17 amino acids. Germline assignment: CDR1 LNHNV and CDR2 YYDKDF (reference sequence). The CDR3 sequence: CATSRDRSGSSYNEQFF. CDR3 sequence (DNA): TGTGCCACCAGCAGAGATCGGTCTGGGAGCTCCTACAATGAGCAGTTCTTC.

The genes are TRBV24-1 and TRBJ2-7, with D perhaps TRBD1 or TRBD2 (5 bases each). CDR3 length: 15 amino acids. V was clipped by 4 bases and J by 3 bases, with 15 bases between them. The germline CDR1 and CDR2 sequences are KGHDR and SFDVKD. The CDR3 DNA follows: TGTGCCACCAGTGACTCGGGACGGCCCGACTACGAGCAGTACTTC. This translates into CATSDSGRPDYEQYF.

The chain has TRBV7-9 and TRBJ2-7, with 7 bases fitting TRBD1. V trimming: 4 bases; J trimming: 4 bases; junction bases outside the gene matches: 16. The CDR3 sequence is 17 residues long. In germline, CDR1 is SEHNR, CDR2 FQNEAQ (reference sequence). CDR3 residues: CASSSTGNELGEYEQYF. CDR3 bases: TGTGCCAGCAGCTCGACAGGGAATGAGCTTGGAGAGTACGAGCAGTACTTC.

The chain joins TRBV9 to TRBJ2-6, with D maybe TRBD1 (5 bases). Germline V lookup: CDR1 SGDLS, CDR2 YYNGEE. V was pared by 0 bases and J by 0 bases, with 10 bases between. This CDR3 has 17 amino acids. CDR3 sequence: CASSVAQDTSGANVLTF. DNA for the CDR3: TGTGCCAGCAGCGTAGCTCAGGACACCTCTGGGGCCAACGTCCTGACTTTC. Complete variable domain (other parts from reference TRBV9 and TRBJ2-6): DSGVTQTPKHLITATGQRVTLRCSPRSGDLSVYWYQQSLDQGLQFLIQYYNGEERAKGNILERFSAQQFPDLHSELNLSSLELGDSALYFCASSVAQDTSGANVLTFGAGSRLTVL.

The chain has TRBV25-1 and TRBJ1-2, with TRBD1 as a possible D gene (6 bases). Germline assignment: CDR1 MGHDK and CDR2 SYGVNS. CDR3 length: 14 amino acids. Trimming took off 7 bases at V and 7 bases at J, with 19 bases between the two ends. CDR3 residues: CASNRVGGVFGYTF. For the CDR3, the DNA is TGTGCCAGCAACCGTGTGGGGGGCGTCTTTGGCTACACCTTC.

CDR3 nucleotides: TGCGCCAGCAGCCAAGTCCGATTGCTAGCGGGAGCAAGGGAGCAGTTCTTC. Its protein is CASSQVRLLAGAREQFF. J is TRBJ2-1 and V is TRBV4-1; 10 bases align to TRBD2. J gave up 10 bases and V 1 base, and 13 bases lay outside the gene matches. The CDR3 spans 17 residues. Germline CDR1 MGHRA, CDR2 YSYEKL.